This T cell receptor beta chain is drawn from a study of the immune and genomic landscape of osteosarcoma. Overall study findings and caveats: External normal skin and healthy peripheral blood data provided clonality references. Compared with cold C1, the hot C3 cluster had higher, still-low clonality.

Trimming cost V 6 bases and J 4 bases; bases outside gene matches: 6. The CDR3 consists of 14 residues. CDR1 is SQVTM and CDR2 is ANQGSEA in the germline V gene. The post-treatment osteosarcoma tumors were primary, local recurrence or metastasis specimens from poor-prognosis patients. Comment on this clone: Its target is not known.

TCRdb keeps only in-frame clones here, not all; method: immunoSEQ multiplex PCR. Here the sample spans about 5,100 clones, 70% to 80% being singletons. The chain employs TRBV29-1 and TRBJ2-3; TRBD1 agrees at 11 bases. This clonotype originated in a human donor with osteosarcoma. The material sequenced was osteosarcoma tumor tissue from the lung. The CDR3 DNA reads as TGCAGCGTCGCACGGACAGGGGGCGCAGATACGCAGTATTTT. This codes for CSVARTGGADTQYF.